Below, 18 T cell receptor beta chains from the same sample are listed, as sequenced in a study of response to subunit inactivated influenza vaccine. TCRdb reprocessed the RT-PCR reads with MiXCR, giving one entry per CDR3 protein. The table lists about half a million distinct CDR3 sequences, roughly 9.8% of them singletons. The sample in question was PBMCs from blood, obtained roughly 6 weeks after vaccination. These receptors were taken from a man in his forties or fifties who received an inactivated influenza vaccine.

J is TRBJ1-1 and V is TRBV29-1; D unresolved. V lost 4 bases and J 1 base, leaving 13 bases between the germline ends. CDR1 SQVTM and CDR2 ANQGSEA come from the germline V gene. The CDR3 spans 14 residues. The CDR3 sequence is CSVGVSSGNTEAFF. The CDR3 DNA reads as TGCAGCGTTGGAGTCTCATCGGGGAACACTGAAGCTTTCTTT. Complete variable domain (other parts from reference TRBV29-1 and TRBJ1-1): SAVISQKPSRDICQRGTSLTIQCQVDSQVTMMFWYRQQPGQSLTLIATANQGSEATYESGFVIDKFPISRPNLTFSTLTVSNMSPEDSSIYLCSVGVSSGNTEAFFGQGTRLTVV.

This clonotype was seen at least ten times. The chain carries TRBV12-3 or TRBV12-4 and TRBJ2-3; 11 nucleotides line up with TRBD1. J lost 5 bases, V lost 3 bases, and 4 bases had no gene match. This CDR3 is 15 amino acids long. In DNA form, the CDR3 reads TGTGCCAGCAGTTTCAGGACAGGGGGCCAAGATACGCAGTATTTT. This sequence encodes CASSFRTGGQDTQYF.

This clonotype has only a few counts. This chain uses TRBV20-1 with TRBJ2-3; 13 bases fit TRBD2. In germline, CDR1 is DFQATT, CDR2 SNEGSKA (reference sequence). J gave up 0 bases and V 3 bases, and 3 bases lay outside the gene matches. The CDR3 loop spans 16 amino acids. CDR3 amino acids: CSASGTSGASTDTQYF. As DNA, the CDR3 is TGCAGTGCTAGTGGGACTAGCGGGGCTAGCACAGATACGCAGTATTTT.

This clonotype was seen ten or more times. The chain combines TRBV20-1 with TRBJ2-3, with a weak D call TRBD2 (5 bases). V dropped 0 bases and J dropped 1 base, with 8 bases sitting between them. Germline lookup yields CDR1 DFQATT and CDR2 SNEGSKA (reference sequence). There are 14 residues in the CDR3. The CDR3 bases are TGCAGTGCTAGAGATTACGGGGGCACAGATACGCAGTATTTT. It translates to CSARDYGGTDTQYF.

This clonotype was recorded many times. The chain has TRBV20-1 and TRBJ1-1, with D uncertain. The CDR3 has 13 amino acids. V shed 7 bases and J shed 2 bases, with 14 bases lying between them. Germline CDR1 is DFQATT and CDR2 is SNEGSKA (reference sequence). The CDR3 protein is CSVGKKVNTEAFF. The CDR3 bases are TGCAGTGTGGGGAAAAAGGTAAACACTGAAGCTTTCTTT.

The V gene is TRBV10-1, the J gene TRBJ2-7; a weak D match, TRBD1 (6 bases). The CDR3 contains 14 residues. In germline, CDR1 is WNHNN, CDR2 SYGVQD (reference sequence). Trimming pared 6 bases from V and 9 bases from J, leaving 21 bases between. The CDR3 DNA reads as TGCGCCAGCAGCTACCGGGACACTACTACGGGGCAGTACTTC. This sequence encodes CASSYRDTTTGQYF.

This chain joins TRBV7-9 and TRBJ2-7, with 7 bases identical to TRBD1. The CDR3 contains 15 residues. V trimming: 5 bases; J trimming: 2 bases; junction bases outside the gene matches: 9. In germline, CDR1 is SEHNR, CDR2 FQNEAQ (reference sequence). Here the CDR3 DNA reads TGTGCCAGCAGCCAATGGGACAGCAAAACCTACGAGCAGTACTTC. Its protein product is CASSQWDSKTYEQYF.

This rearrangement joins TRBV7-8 to TRBJ2-1; 9 bases are shared with TRBD2. Trimming removed 1 base from V and 4 bases from J; junction bases left unmatched: 5. The CDR3 sequence is 16 residues long. The germline gives CDR1 SGHVS, CDR2 FQNEAQ. CDR3 amino acids: CASSLGPSGMYNEQFF. The CDR3 DNA sequence: TGTGCCAGCAGCTTAGGTCCTAGCGGGATGTACAATGAGCAGTTCTTC.

This clonotype was detected ten times or more. V usage is TRBV12-3 or TRBV12-4 and J usage is TRBJ2-7; TRBD2 might be the D (6 bases). The CDR3 totals 14 residues. Deletions cut 3 bases from V and 0 bases from J, with 9 bases between. The CDR3: CASSFRGSSYEQYF. The CDR3 bases are TGTGCCAGCAGTTTCCGGGGGAGCTCCTACGAGCAGTACTTC.

This clonotype was observed many times. The chain has TRBV7-6 and TRBJ2-7; 9 bases align to TRBD1. The CDR3 is 15 amino acids. After removal of 1 base from V and 3 bases from J, the junction contained 4 bases not matched to a gene. Germline lookup yields CDR1 SGHVS and CDR2 FNYEAQ. CDR3 loop: CASSLVGQGNYEQYF. CDR3 DNA sequence: TGTGCCAGCAGCTTAGTTGGACAGGGGAACTACGAGCAGTACTTC. The complete variable domain, with remaining parts taken from reference TRBV7-6 and TRBJ2-7, reads GAGVSQSPRYKVTKRGQDVALRCDPISGHVSLYWYRQALGQGPEFLTYFNYEAQQDKSGLPNDRFSAERPEGSISTLTIQRTEQRDSAMYRCASSLVGQGNYEQYFGPGTRLTVT.

The V call is TRBV7-3, the J call TRBJ2-5; 9 nucleotides line up with TRBD1. The CDR3 is made up of 16 amino acids. The V gene's germline CDR1 is SGHTA and CDR2 FQGTGA. Trimming cost V 1 base and J 4 bases; bases outside gene matches: 7. Here the CDR3 DNA reads TGTGCCAGCAGCTTAAAAACCGGGACAGGGAGAGAGACCCAGTACTTC. This translates into CASSLKTGTGRETQYF.

This clonotype was seen only a few times. The gene calls are TRBV3-1 and TRBJ2-3, with 11 bases identical to TRBD2. Germline trimming cut 5 bases from V and 6 bases from J; bases unmatched to any gene: 7. The CDR3 is 15 residues long. The germline V gene has CDR1 LGHDT and CDR2 YNNKEL (reference sequence). DNA for the CDR3: TGTGCCAGCAGCAAACTAGCGGGGGCGGGGGATACGCAGTATTTT. It translates to CASSKLAGAGDTQYF.

This clonotype was recorded at least ten times. This chain links TRBV7-2 with TRBJ1-1; 11 bases align to TRBD1. The CDR3 consists of 16 residues. Unmatched junction bases numbered 9, after V lost 5 bases and J lost 4 bases. The germline V gene has CDR1 SGHTA and CDR2 FQGNSA. The CDR3 is CASSPRTGGGGTEAFF. CDR3 sequence (DNA): TGTGCCAGCAGCCCCCGGACAGGGGGCGGTGGCACTGAAGCTTTCTTT.

The genes are TRBV28 and TRBJ1-2; tentatively, D is TRBD1 (6 bases). The V gene lost 5 bases and the J gene lost 8 bases, with 21 bases spanning the gap. In germline, CDR1 is MDHEN, CDR2 SYDVKM. CDR3 length equals 15 residues. The CDR3 region is CASSPGTVLGTGYTF. For the CDR3, the DNA is TGTGCCAGCAGTCCAGGGACGGTATTGGGGACAGGCTACACCTTC.

This clonotype was seen only a few times. The chain couples TRBV29-1 to TRBJ2-2; 8 bases match TRBD1. Losses at the gene ends were 8 bases for V and 5 bases for J; bases not matched to a gene: 10. This CDR3 is built from 14 residues. Germline assignment: CDR1 SQVTM and CDR2 ANQGSEA. The CDR3 sequence is CSFKQGVQTGELFF. The CDR3 nucleotides read TGCAGCTTCAAACAGGGGGTTCAAACCGGGGAGCTGTTTTTT.

This clonotype was detected many times. The J gene is TRBJ2-1, the V gene TRBV28; D not certain. This CDR3 region has 11 residues. Per the germline V gene, CDR1 is MDHEN and CDR2 is SYDVKM. Trimming removed 3 bases from V and 10 bases from J, with 7 bases in between. The CDR3 sequence: CASSLLREQFF. The CDR3 DNA reads TGTGCCAGCAGTTTGCTTCGGGAGCAGTTCTTC.

This clonotype was seen a few times. The chain recombines TRBV20-1 with TRBJ2-7, with TRBD2 matching over 10 bases. CDR1 is DFQATT and CDR2 is SNEGSKA in the germline V gene (reference sequence). The trim removed 6 bases at V and 3 bases at J, leaving 8 bases unmatched. The CDR3 loop spans 14 amino acids. Here the CDR3 DNA reads TGCAGTGCGGGTGAGCGGGGGGGCTACTACGAGCAGTACTTC. It codes for CSAGERGGYYEQYF.

This clonotype was counted many times. The chain links TRBV29-1 to TRBJ2-7; 12 bases agree with TRBD1. Germline V CDR1 and CDR2: SQVTM, ANQGSEA. The length of the CDR3 is 16 residues. The V gene end was trimmed by 4 bases and the J gene end by 5 bases; junction bases not matched to a gene: 12. CDR3 region: CSVGVFGTGGFNEQYF. The CDR3 nucleotides are TGCAGCGTTGGAGTTTTTGGGACAGGGGGCTTCAACGAGCAGTACTTC.